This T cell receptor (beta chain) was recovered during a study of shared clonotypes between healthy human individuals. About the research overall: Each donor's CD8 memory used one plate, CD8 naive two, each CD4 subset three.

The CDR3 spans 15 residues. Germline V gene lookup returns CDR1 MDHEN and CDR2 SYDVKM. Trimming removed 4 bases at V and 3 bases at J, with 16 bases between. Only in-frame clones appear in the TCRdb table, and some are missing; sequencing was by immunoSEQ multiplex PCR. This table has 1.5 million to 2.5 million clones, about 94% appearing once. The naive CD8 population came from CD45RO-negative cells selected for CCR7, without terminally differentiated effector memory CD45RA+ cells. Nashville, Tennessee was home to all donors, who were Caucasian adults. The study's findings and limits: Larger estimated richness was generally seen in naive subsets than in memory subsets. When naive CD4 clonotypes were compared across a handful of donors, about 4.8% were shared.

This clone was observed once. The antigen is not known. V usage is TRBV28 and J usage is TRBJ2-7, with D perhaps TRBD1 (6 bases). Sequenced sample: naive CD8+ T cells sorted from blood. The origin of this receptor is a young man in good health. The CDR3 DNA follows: TGTGCCAGCAGTTCCCCCGTGGGGGCCAACTACGAGCAGTACTTC. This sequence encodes CASSSPVGANYEQYF.